Listed here are 30 T cell receptor beta chains from one sample, sequenced in a study of molecular identifiers for immune sequencing clone quantification (dated by TCRdb to the late 2010s). Library preparation was by PCR. Sequencing took place on a NextSeq 500. The public reads were run again by TCRdb, first through fastp at Q25 and then through MiXCR, and only productive beta chains were kept. Entries that share a CDR3 protein sequence are merged under the most common genes and DNA. This sample holds hundreds of thousands of distinct CDR3 sequences; less than 30% were observed only once. Of the sample, 0.78% falls within the top ten clones. The sequencing sample was made of naive CD8+ T cells from blood, with Jurkat cell RNA spiked in. The cell subset or site label here, explained by the study, means: FACS-sorted CD8+CD4-CCR7+CD45RA+ naive T cells. The receptors were gathered from a human donor in good health. Some libraries in this study had Jurkat cell RNA spiked in.

This clonotype was seen at least ten times. The chain's CDR3 is CASSPRQRDNIQYF. The CDR3 nucleotides read TGTGCCAGCAGCCCTCGACAGCGAGATAACATTCAGTACTTC. V gene TRBV13 combines with J gene TRBJ2-4, with TRBD1 as a possible D gene (5 bases). From germline, CDR1 is PRHDT and CDR2 FYEKMQ (reference sequence). V was trimmed by 5 bases and J by 7 bases, leaving 15 bases between them. The CDR3 covers 14 residues.

A remark on this clonotype: This may stem from a read error, because a much larger clone lies one nucleotide away. This rearrangement joins TRBV19 to TRBJ1-5, with D tentatively TRBD1 (6 bases). There are 13 residues in the CDR3. Germline V gene data show CDR1 as LNHDA and CDR2 as SQIVND (reference sequence). CDR3 sequence: CASHVRGGQPRHF. The DNA for the CDR3 is TGTGCCAGTCATGTTAGGGGAGGACAGCCCCGGCATTTT.

This clonotype was seen a single time. Sequence at one end of the junction differs from germline and may be a read error. The chain couples TRBV7-9 to TRBJ2-5, with 9 bases matching TRBD2. This CDR3 has 17 amino acids. CDR1 and CDR2 from the germline V gene are SEHNR and FQNEAQ (reference sequence). CDR3 sequence reads: CAGSLAWERGVQETQYF. The CDR3 region has the DNA TGTGCCGGCAGCTTAGCGTGGGAGCGGGGGGTACAAGAGACCCAGTACTTC.

This clonotype was seen many times. The rearrangement uses TRBV28 and TRBJ1-4; D is undetermined. With 6 bases removed from V and 3 bases from J, the gap between germline ends came to 14 bases. CDR1 is MDHEN and CDR2 is SYDVKM in the germline V gene. This CDR3 is built from 15 residues. The CDR3 region is CASSYFSEANEKLFF. In DNA, the CDR3 is TGTGCCAGCAGCTACTTCTCGGAGGCTAATGAAAAACTGTTTTTT.

As for this clonotype: A read error may be the cause here, since a much bigger clone is one base away. The chain links TRBV7-8 to TRBJ1-4; a weak D match, TRBD1 (6 bases). Germline V gives CDR1 SGHVS, CDR2 FQNEAQ. The CDR3 has 19 residues. Deletions cut 4 bases from V and 8 bases from J, with 29 bases between. The CDR3 loop reads CASSYTWGAKQGENEKLFF. The CDR3 bases are TGTGCCAGCAGCTATACTTGGGGAGCGAAACAGGGCGAGAACGAAAAACTGTTTTTT. Supplemented by reference TRBV7-8 and TRBJ1-4, the full variable domain reads GAGVSQSPRYKVAKRGQDVALRCDPISGHVSLFWYQQALGQGPEFLTYFQNEAQLDKSGLPSDRFFAERPEGSVSTLKIQRTQQEDSAVYLCASSYTWGAKQGENEKLFFGSGTQLSVL.

J is TRBJ1-6 and V is TRBV3-1; 7 bases fit TRBD1. The CDR3 sequence is 15 residues long. Germline CDR1 and CDR2: LGHDT and YNNKEL (reference sequence). The trim removed 0 bases at V and 7 bases at J, leaving 3 bases unmatched. The CDR3 DNA reads as TGTGCCAGCAGCCAAGACCCAGGGGGGAATTCACCCCTCCACTTT. Amino acid sequence: CASSQDPGGNSPLHF.

The rearrangement links TRBV14 to TRBJ2-7, with D possibly TRBD2 on 5 matching bases. Germline V gene data show CDR1 as SGHDN and CDR2 as FVKESK. Deletions cut 1 base from V and 3 bases from J, with 19 bases between. CDR3 length equals 17 residues. Here the CDR3 reads CASSQVSVPPGSYEQYF. As DNA, the CDR3 is TGTGCCAGCAGCCAAGTGTCCGTACCTCCGGGGAGCTACGAGCAGTACTTC.

The sample holds many counts of this clonotype. The chain employs TRBV6-2 or TRBV6-3 and TRBJ1-1; D is undetermined. Per germline, CDR1 MNHEY and CDR2 SVGEGT. CDR3 length: 14 residues. Deletions cut 2 bases from V and 3 bases from J, with 10 bases between. As DNA, the CDR3 is TGTGCCAGCAGTTACCGGGTTTCGGACACTGAAGCTTTCTTT. Its translation is CASSYRVSDTEAFF.

This clonotype was detected a few times. V gene TRBV6-5 combines with J gene TRBJ2-7; D is tentatively TRBD1 or TRBD2 (5 bases each). Germline CDR1 reads MNHEY; CDR2 reads SVGAGI. The CDR3 runs to 22 residues. Trimming cost V 0 bases and J 1 base, with 31 bases left between them. In DNA, the CDR3 is TGTGCCAGCAGTTACTCCCTCCCCCTACTAGACGGGGAGTGGGGGAGATCCTACGAGCAGTACTTC. It yields the protein CASSYSLPLLDGEWGRSYEQYF.

The V call is TRBV7-3, the J call TRBJ2-1, with 11 bases aligning to TRBD2. This CDR3 contains 16 residues. V lost 1 base to trimming and J lost 3 bases; unmatched junction nucleotides: 2. The germline V gene encodes CDR1 SGHTA and CDR2 FQGTGA. The CDR3: CASSLMTSGIYNEQFF. The CDR3 coding sequence is TGTGCCAGCAGCTTAATGACTAGCGGGATCTACAATGAGCAGTTCTTC.

The sample holds one count of this clonotype. This chain links TRBV5-3 with TRBJ2-1, with D possibly TRBD2 on 6 matching bases. TRBV5-3 is recorded as an ORF, its role being uncertain. V gave up 8 bases and J gave up 7 bases, with 16 bases separating them. CDR3 length: 13 residues. The DNA of the CDR3 is TGTGCCAGCAGCCGGCGGGGATTAAATGAGCAGTTCTTC. It specifies CASSRRGLNEQFF.

V is TRBV19 and J is TRBJ1-1, with D unclear. Trimming took 3 bases from V and 3 from J, leaving 8 bases between them. The CDR3 runs 13 residues. Germline-derived CDR1 and CDR2 are LNHDA and SQIVND (reference sequence). The chain's CDR3 is CASSMALDTEAFF. The CDR3 nucleotides read TGTGCCAGTAGTATGGCCCTGGACACTGAAGCTTTCTTT.

This clonotype was picked up a small number of times. The J gene is TRBJ2-5, the V gene TRBV6-6, with TRBD2 identical over 9 bases. The trim removed 2 bases at V and 0 bases at J, leaving 28 bases unmatched. The germline gives CDR1 MNHNY, CDR2 SVGAGI (reference sequence). This CDR3 is 24 amino acids long. The chain's CDR3 is CASSYTHLGREGRKSTLYQETQYF. CDR3 nucleotides: TGTGCCAGCAGTTACACCCACCTTGGGCGGGAGGGCAGAAAATCTACTCTTTACCAAGAGACCCAGTACTTC.

This clonotype occurred many times. The chain is built from TRBV29-1 and TRBJ1-1; 7 nucleotides align to TRBD1. Trimming took 2 bases from V and 4 from J; bases not matched to a gene: 7. The CDR3 is 14 residues long. Germline CDR1 SQVTM, CDR2 ANQGSEA. The CDR3, as DNA: TGCAGCGTTGAAAGTTGGAGACAGGGCACTGAAGCTTTCTTT. This gives the protein CSVESWRQGTEAFF.

This clonotype was detected ten times or more. The genes are TRBV6-6 and TRBJ2-5, with 9 positions matching TRBD2. Germline V gene data show CDR1 as MNHNY and CDR2 as SVGAGI (reference sequence). The V segment lost 4 bases and the J segment 1 base; nucleotides outside the gene matches: 10. The CDR3 sequence is 17 residues long. The CDR3 region has the DNA TGTGCCAGCAGTTTGGCGGGGGGGCCGTATGCCCAAGAGACCCAGTACTTC. It codes for CASSLAGGPYAQETQYF.

A note on this clonotype: A junction boundary mismatches the germline segment, possibly from a read error. This chain links TRBV12-3 or TRBV12-4 with TRBJ2-5; the D is unclear. CDR3 length equals 13 residues. CDR3 sequence: CASSPYTQETHYF. The CDR3 region has the DNA TGTGCCAGCAGCCCGTATACCCAAGAGACCCACTACTTC.

The sample holds a few counts of this clonotype. The chain couples TRBV7-8 to TRBJ2-1; a weak D match, TRBD1 (6 bases). Trimming took 2 bases from V and 9 from J, leaving 11 bases between them. This CDR3 has 13 amino acids. Germline assignment: CDR1 SGHVS and CDR2 FQNEAQ. The CDR3 DNA reads as TGTGCCAGCAGCTTATTCCAAGGGGGTGAGCAGTTCTTC. It specifies CASSLFQGGEQFF.

This clonotype was counted at least ten times. The V call is TRBV28, the J call TRBJ2-3, with TRBD2 identical over 9 bases. Germline trimming cut 6 bases from V and 8 bases from J; bases unmatched to any gene: 18. Per germline, CDR1 MDHEN and CDR2 SYDVKM. The CDR3 totals 17 residues. CDR3 sequence: CASSPLVPSGAGVTQYF. CDR3 coding DNA: TGTGCCAGCAGCCCCTTAGTGCCTAGCGGGGCCGGGGTTACGCAGTATTTT.

This clonotype has only a few counts. The genes are TRBV20-1 and TRBJ2-3; the D gene is possibly TRBD1 (7 bases). CDR3 length: 16 amino acids. Trimming took 6 bases from V and 0 from J, leaving 19 bases between them. CDR1 is DFQATT and CDR2 is SNEGSKA in the germline V gene (reference sequence). CDR3 residues: CSAQGGLGGSTDTQYF. The CDR3 DNA sequence: TGCAGTGCCCAGGGGGGCCTAGGCGGGAGCACAGATACGCAGTATTTT.

This clonotype showed up many times. The J gene is TRBJ2-5, the V gene TRBV5-6; D is uncertain. CDR3 length: 13 amino acids. The V end was cut by 0 bases, the J end by 7 bases, with 10 bases between. Germline lookup yields CDR1 SGHDT and CDR2 YYEEEE. CDR3 protein: CASSLELSVTQYF. The CDR3 DNA reads TGTGCCAGCAGCTTGGAGCTATCGGTGACCCAGTACTTC.

V and J are TRBV20-1 and TRBJ1-4; the D is unclear. This CDR3 is built from 14 residues. V lost 0 bases, J lost 7 bases, and 12 bases lay in between. The germline CDR1 and CDR2 sequences are DFQATT and SNEGSKA (reference sequence). CDR3 in DNA: TGCAGTGCTAGAGAGGAGGTCTACATTGAAAAACTGTTTTTT. Amino acid sequence: CSAREEVYIEKLFF.

Only a few counts were recorded for this clonotype. This sequence joins TRBV6-2 or TRBV6-3 and TRBJ2-4; no clear D gene. The CDR3 has 14 residues. Trimming cost V 4 bases and J 1 base, with 8 bases left between them. In germline, CDR1 is MNHEY, CDR2 SVGEGT. The CDR3 coding sequence is TGTGCCAGCAGTTCTCCCCGCGCCAAAAACATTCAGTACTTC. Its protein product is CASSSPRAKNIQYF.

This clonotype was observed a handful of times. The CDR3 bases are TGTGCCAGCAGAACCGGGGACAACAATGAGCAGTTCTTC. Residues: CASRTGDNNEQFF. The rearrangement joins TRBV6-5 to TRBJ2-1; perhaps TRBD1 as D (6 bases). The V gene lost 6 bases and the J gene lost 5 bases, with 11 bases spanning the gap. There are 13 residues in the CDR3. CDR1 and CDR2 from the germline V gene are MNHEY and SVGAGI.

The J gene is TRBJ2-7, the V gene TRBV7-6; D is undetermined. The germline CDR1 and CDR2 sequences are SGHVS and FNYEAQ. The CDR3 runs 14 residues. Trimming took off 5 bases at V and 3 bases at J, with 14 bases between the two ends. The CDR3 spells CASSPIQVNYEQYF. The CDR3 DNA follows: TGTGCCAGCAGCCCTATTCAGGTGAACTACGAGCAGTACTTC.

This clonotype has a handful of counts. The V and J genes are TRBV5-6 and TRBJ1-1; TRBD1 matches at 10 bases. Trimming cost V 4 bases and J 1 base; bases outside gene matches: 4. The CDR3 has 15 residues. Germline lookup yields CDR1 SGHDT and CDR2 YYEEEE. The CDR3 DNA follows: TGTGCCAGCAGCCCGGGGGACAGGGGGAACACTGAAGCTTTCTTT. It encodes CASSPGDRGNTEAFF.

This clonotype was counted ten times or more. The chain joins TRBV4-2 to TRBJ2-3, with a tentative D call TRBD2 (6 bases). The CDR3 is 18 residues long. Germline lookup yields CDR1 LGHNA and CDR2 YNFKEQ. V lost 0 bases and J 0 bases, leaving 16 bases between the germline ends. In DNA, the CDR3 is TGTGCCAGCAGCCAAGATCCCCTCACTAGCACCAGCACAGATACGCAGTATTTT. Translated, it gives CASSQDPLTSTSTDTQYF.

A remark on this clonotype: This may be a read error, as it is one base from a much larger clone. The genes are TRBV28 and TRBJ2-7; no clear D gene. CDR1 is MDHEN and CDR2 is SYDVKM in the germline V gene. The CDR3 covers 14 residues. The CDR3 region is CASRFRTGAYAQYF. Here the CDR3 DNA reads TGTGCCAGCAGATTTAGGACGGGTGCCTACGCGCAGTACTTC.

This clonotype has a count of ten or more. This rearrangement joins TRBV27 to TRBJ1-3, with D possibly matching TRBD1 (5 bases). The CDR3 contains 17 residues. The V and J ends lost 2 bases and 4 bases respectively, with 18 bases between them. Germline V lookup: CDR1 MNHEY, CDR2 SMNVEV (reference sequence). CDR3 nucleotides: TGTGCCAGCAGTTTAGAGGGACCTGGGCGAGCCGGAAACACCATATATTTT. It codes for CASSLEGPGRAGNTIYF.

This clonotype occurred a few times. The chain has TRBV27 and TRBJ2-7; D perhaps matches TRBD2 (5 bases). V lost 2 bases and J 2 bases, leaving 13 bases between the germline ends. Germline V gene data show CDR1 as MNHEY and CDR2 as SMNVEV (reference sequence). The CDR3 covers 15 residues. DNA of the CDR3: TGTGCCAGCAGTTTAGTCGGGAACGGGGCCTACGAGCAGTACTTC. Its protein product is CASSLVGNGAYEQYF.

This chain connects TRBV4-3 to TRBJ2-2; a possible D gene is TRBD1 (6 bases). V lost 0 bases and J lost 5, with 25 bases in between. In germline, CDR1 is LGHNA, CDR2 YSLEER. This CDR3 spans 20 amino acids. Here the CDR3 DNA reads TGCGCCAGCAGCCAAGATCTTGTCGAGGGTGTGGGGGCTTGGACCGGGGAGCTGTTTTTT. It codes for CASSQDLVEGVGAWTGELFF.